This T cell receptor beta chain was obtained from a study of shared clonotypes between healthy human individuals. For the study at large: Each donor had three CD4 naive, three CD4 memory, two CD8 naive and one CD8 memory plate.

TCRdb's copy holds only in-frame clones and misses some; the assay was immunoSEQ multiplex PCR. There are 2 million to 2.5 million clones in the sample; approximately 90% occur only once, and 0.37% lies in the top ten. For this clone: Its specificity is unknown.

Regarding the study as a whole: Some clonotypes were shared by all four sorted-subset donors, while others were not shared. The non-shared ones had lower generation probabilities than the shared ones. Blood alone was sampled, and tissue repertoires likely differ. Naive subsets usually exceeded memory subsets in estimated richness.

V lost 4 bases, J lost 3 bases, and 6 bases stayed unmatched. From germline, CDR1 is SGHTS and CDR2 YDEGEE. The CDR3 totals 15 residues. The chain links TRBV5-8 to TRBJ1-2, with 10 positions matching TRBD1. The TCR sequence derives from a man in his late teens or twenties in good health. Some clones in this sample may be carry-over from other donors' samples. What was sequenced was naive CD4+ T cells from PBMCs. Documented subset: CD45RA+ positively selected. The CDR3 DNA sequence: TGTGCCAGCAGCCGGACAGGGGGTTCGGACTATGGCTACACCTTC. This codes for CASSRTGGSDYGYTF.